This T cell receptor (beta chain) appears in the sequencing data of a study of shared clonotypes between healthy human individuals (dated by TCRdb to the early 2020s). At the level of the whole study: The cohort comprised a couple of women and three men aged 18 to 49 years. For each donor, CD4 naive and CD4 memory were each given three plates, CD8 naive was given two plates, and CD8 memory was given one plate. To estimate repertoire size and how much clonotype sharing occurs between individuals, the study deeply sequenced the blood TCR repertoires of 5 or 6 healthy adults. Different laboratories and diverse techniques were used to prepare libraries and sequence TCR repertoires, to increase sequencing depth and limit assay-specific biases. Each donor's leukapheresis produced roughly between about 0.8 and 8.9 billion PBMCs.

On this clone itself: What this receptor recognizes is not known. No base quality information exists; no much larger clone differs at one position. Other DNA sequences in the same sample also yield this CDR3.

The investigation overall reported the following: Compared with non-shared clonotypes, the clonotypes found in all four sorted-subset donors had higher generation probabilities. Larger estimated clonotype richness was generally found for naive subsets than for memory subsets. Even with the large sequencing depth, rarefaction of the sorted-subset datasets indicated that sequencing was incomplete. Pairwise subsampling led to the expectation that sequencing depth would affect the degree of clonotype sharing among donors. Across a handful of donors, approximately 4.9% of naive CD4, more than 3% of naive CD8, 2.3% of memory CD4, and approximately 0.42% of memory CD8 clonotypes were shared. Only blood was sampled, and tissue TCR repertoires likely differ from those in blood. Because the study included a small number of donors, the genetic and exposure-history diversity represented was limited.

For the CD8 naive samples, CD45RO-negative cells were positively selected for CCR7, yielding a CD45RA+CCR7+ population from which TemRA cells were excluded. The donors were healthy, HIV-negative adults with no recently reported acute infections or vaccinations. Only Caucasian adults living in Nashville, Tennessee, USA were represented among the donors. Blood was collected by leukapheresis, and PBMCs were isolated by Ficoll-Histopaque density gradient centrifugation and then cryopreserved in liquid nitrogen vapor phase. Analytical flow cytometry was used to check the purity and quantity of each magnetically sorted T cell population. Genomic DNA was isolated from every sorted fraction and measured by UV absorbance on a Nanodrop 2000c. V is cut back by 3 bases and J by 6 bases, with 7 bases in the junction unmatched. The cysteine opens and the phenylalanine closes a CDR3 of 15 amino acids. Only the CDR3 portion is preserved as DNA: 45 bases, with reading frame beginning at the first base. From a lookup of the germline V gene, CDR1 and CDR2 are MGHRA and YSYEKL.

Using the deep immunoSEQ assay, multiplex PCR amplified TCR CDR3 regions from genomic DNA. Extracted genomic DNA from each cell subset was spread evenly across all wells of several immunoSEQ 96-well plates, with each plate serving as a replicate. For sorted subsets, approximately 190 ng genomic DNA, equal to 30,000 to 35,000 T cell genomes, was loaded into each replicate PCR. Purified libraries were measured with a Qubit 3.0 fluorometer, size-checked on a Bioanalyzer 2100, and measured again with the KAPA Library Quantification kit. Every immunoSEQ 96-well plate was sequenced on a dedicated single-read 150-cycle Illumina NextSeq 550 flow cell. The study's processing was this. Because the immunoSEQ output held only junctional sequences and lacked quality scores, the filtering could not match the filtering applied to full-length reads. Sequences were annotated with PyIR, a Python wrapper for IgBLAST v1.9, and V/J genes and CDR3 were assigned using IMGT germline references. Reads with weak V/J assignments (E-value above 1e-6), missing CDR3, stop codons, out-of-frame junctions, or ambiguous translated residues were removed. V3J clonotypes were defined by identical inferred V gene, J gene, and CDR3 amino acid sequence. Percentage overlap between repertoires was computed as shared unique clonotypes divided by the size of the smaller repertoire. Repertoire richness was assessed with RTK rarefaction, the Chao1 estimator, and Recon v2.1 estimates of unobserved clonotypes. Generation probabilities were computed with OLGA for all TCRbeta clonotypes obtained by the gDNA method from several donors. TCRdb carries this immuneACCESS record with in-frame sequences only. Its versions omit some clonotypes, under half of them owing to an unresolved V gene in the studies checked, with the rest unexplained. Clone size and V and J calls were adopted from that table, with D and trimming inferred from the DNA. In all, the sample holds around 2.1 million clones, and around 93% of those were seen once. Under 2% of the sample is held by the ten biggest clonotypes.

The sequence joins TRBV4-1 to TRBJ2-7; 11 of the junction bases match TRBD2. The sample was naive CD8+ T cells from PBMCs. The cell subset or site label for this specimen denotes: CD45RA+CCR7+. The origin of this receptor is a young man in good health. Some clones in this sample may be carry-over from other donors' samples. CDR3 region: CASSHPGLAGGEQYF. The DNA reads as follows: TGCGCCAGCAGCCACCCGGGCCTAGCGGGAGGCGAGCAGTACTTC.